A selection of T cell receptor beta chains follows, all from one sample in a study of T cell repertoires in ileal Crohn's disease. Generated by immunoSEQ multiplex PCR, the TCRdb table keeps only in-frame clones and is missing some. The repertoire consists of about 62,000 clones, with less than 90% occurring once and the leading ten covering approximately 2%. Sequenced input: ileal tissue. The receptors were gathered from an adult with Crohn's disease. Both conserved end residues are part of each CDR3. Each record gives: V gene, J gene, CDR3 protein.

TRBV7-8	TRBJ1-3	CASSFGAVSGNTIYF
TRBV19	TRBJ1-2	CASSIGPSGVYGYTF
TRBV30	TRBJ1-2	CASERGAGYTF
TRBV19	TRBJ1-3	CASSMTGISGNTIYF
TRBV2	TRBJ2-5	CASNRQGQETQYF
TRBV18	TRBJ2-7	CASSPNQGLGYEQYF
TRBV6-6	TRBJ1-3	CASSRRDSNTIYF
TRBV27	TRBJ1-5	CASSFVGPNQPQHF
TRBV29-1	TRBJ2-7	CGVGQGSSYEQYF
TRBV5-1	TRBJ2-3	CASRSDRGNTDTQYF
TRBV9	TRBJ2-2	CASSVQGSTNTGELFF
TRBV9	TRBJ2-3	CASSVGSGVGADTQYF
TRBV19	TRBJ2-2	CASSDQLGTGELFF
TRBV19	TRBJ2-7	CASSDGTNYEQYF
TRBV11-2	TRBJ1-5	CASSLLGSNQPQHF
TRBV19	TRBJ2-1	CASSIERGLPRQFF
TRBV27	TRBJ1-2	CASGTLTGSGGYTF
TRBV5-4	TRBJ1-1	CASSLKGAGMRNTEAFF
TRBV10-3	TRBJ2-2	CAISATTGTTNTGELFF
TRBV9	TRBJ1-2	CASSAQALTIYGYTF
TRBV7-6	TRBJ1-5	CASSSTGGRQPQHF
TRBV7-2	TRBJ2-1	CASSWGQGGEQFF
TRBV7-9	TRBJ2-5	CASSLAPPQRGGLETQYF
TRBV5-4	TRBJ2-7	CASSLLLAGAKADYEQYF
TRBV11-2	TRBJ2-3	CASSLEGGETDTQYF
TRBV4-2	TRBJ1-2	CASSMSGTGVRGYTF
TRBV6-1	TRBJ1-1	CASSPRGQVSGEAFF
TRBV19	TRBJ1-2	CASTLYGGTYGYTF
TRBV14	TRBJ1-3	CASSQGGSGNTIYF
TRBV18	TRBJ2-3	CASSPLQNTDTQYF
TRBV18	TRBJ2-7	CASSPSVRGSYEQYF
TRBV19	TRBJ1-5	CASNSGFADQPQHF
TRBV28	TRBJ2-1	CASRQRRGPVYEQFF
TRBV6-5	TRBJ1-1	CASSYSQGAPTEAFF
TRBV19	TRBJ1-2	CANLQGKDGYTF
TRBV10-3	TRBJ2-1	CAAMSGSSYNEQFF
TRBV7-2	TRBJ1-1	CASSPSVVIEAFF
TRBV28	TRBJ1-3	CASSYGQGSSGNTIYF
TRBV29-1	TRBJ2-4	CSVKGAPVKNIQYF
TRBV7-9	TRBJ2-7	CASSLAARYEQYF
TRBV28	TRBJ2-1	CASSLITGGSVNEQFF